This T cell receptor beta chain was sequenced during a study of vaccination and CD4 T cells after COVID-19 (dated by TCRdb to about 2022). For the wider study: Every convalescent patient had a positive nasal swab PCR test for SARS-CoV-2, with mild disease in roughly ten patients and severe disease in one. The convalescent cohort comprised six males and four females, including two Hispanic individuals, seven Caucasians, two Asians and one multiracial person. Participants got two doses of the Pfizer-BioNTech BNT162b2 vaccine (n=8) or two doses of the Moderna mRNA-1273 vaccine (n=2). Post-COVID blood samples from convalescent patients were collected a median of around 100 days after diagnosis, with a range of roughly 35 to 161 days. The time from the second vaccine dose to post-vaccine blood sampling had a median of roughly 70 days and ranged from roughly 12 to 241 days. Overlapping spike peptide pools from SARS-CoV-2 and from the common cold coronaviruses HCoV-NL63, HCoV-OC43 and HCoV-229E were used as culture stimuli. In control cultures, a CEFX viral epitope pool was used as positive control, an HIV-1 Nef peptide pool was used as negative control, or no peptide was added. In 10 COVID-19 convalescent patients and a handful of infection-naive healthy vaccine recipients, researchers compared the spike-specific CD4+ TCR repertoire from before mRNA vaccination with the repertoire from after.

The CDR3 measures 15 amino acids from cysteine to phenylalanine. Here the CDR3 DNA is all that survives: 45 bases in frame from base 1. The germline V gene provides CDR1 SGDLS and CDR2 YYNGEE. V is cut back by 0 bases and J by 4 bases, with 1 base in the junction unmatched. The study at large found these results: In convalescent patients, nearly all vaccine-specific clones (304 of 307) were found to be mono-reactive for SARS-CoV-2 spike rather than cross-reactive with common cold coronaviruses. Among the post-vaccine SARS-CoV-2-reactive clones in convalescent patients, a median around 90% showed up only after vaccination, which suggests vaccine-specific priming. The median number of SARS-CoV-2-reactive clonotypes rose from approximately 20 after infection to a few dozen after vaccination, but the change was not significant. The study included relatively few convalescent patients and did not analyze early timepoints after natural infection.

What this sample's treatment or condition label stands for: approximately 9-day PBMC culture with coronavirus spike peptide pools or control peptides (ViraFEST assay). To expand antigen-specific T cells with peptide pools and then pick out the expanded clonotypes through TCR sequencing, the study relied on the ViraFEST assay. The positive SARS-CoV-2 PCR tests of the convalescent patients were dated from March to December 2020, before the Alpha, Beta and Delta variants emerged in the United States. PBMCs were cultured at roughly 1.9 million per well in IMDM supplemented with about 5% human AB serum and around 9.5 IU/ml IL-2, with 9.5 to 10 ug/ml peptide pools added. On days 3 and 7, half of the culture medium was replaced with fresh IL-2-containing medium. After approximately 10 days of culture, CD4+ T cells were isolated by negative selection using the EasySep CD4+ T cell isolation kit. PBMCs were separated from whole blood using Ficoll-Paque Plus gradient centrifugation and then either used fresh or cryopreserved at -140C. Triplicate wells were generally used for each culture condition.

Note on this clonotype: Its antigen is unknown. Qualities for individual bases were not recorded, and no much larger clone is one base off.

Library construction relied on PCR. DNA from cultured CD4+ T cells underwent TCR sequencing with the Oncomine TCR Beta short-read assay at the Johns Hopkins FTIC core. The QIAamp micro DNA kit was used to extract genomic DNA from the cultured CD4+ T cells. The Oncomine TCR Beta libraries from cultured CD4+ T cells were pooled using unique dual indexes and then sequenced on an Illumina iSeq 100. The source study handled its data this way. Non-productive sequences were removed, and CDR3s not starting with C, not ending with F or W, or shorter than 7 amino acids were discarded. The MANAFEST web application identified antigen-specific clonotypes by comparing peptide-stimulated wells against reference wells and other culture wells. Positive clones required FDR below 0.05, an odds ratio above 5, and productive frequency above 0.1% in at least two of three replicate wells. A clonotype counted as cross-reactive if it showed significant expansion both in the SARS-CoV-2 spike wells and in at least one common cold coronavirus spike condition. Using R version 3.6.1, CDR3 homology was evaluated through Levenshtein distances (stringdist) along with unrooted phylogenetic trees (ape). The public reads were quality trimmed at Q25 with fastp and then assembled into clones with MiXCR by TCRdb, keeping productive beta chains. Every entry covers one CDR3 protein and lists the most common genes and DNA from its rows. TCRdb, not the authors, supplied the V and J calls. This sample gives about 15,000 distinct CDR3 sequences in total; about two fifths of them show up just once. The ten biggest clones cover 5.6% of the sample.

This sequence was found in a human donor who had recovered from COVID-19. Specimen: CD4+ T cells from blood, cultured in vitro, collected before SARS-CoV-2 vaccination. The V and J genes are TRBV9 and TRBJ1-5; TRBD1 matches 10 bases in the middle. The DNA sequence is TGTGCCAGCAGCGTAGGGGACAGGGGTAATCAGCCCCAGCATTTT. Its translation is CASSVGDRGNQPQHF. Reference TRBV9 and TRBJ1-5 proteins supply the regions before and after the CDR3; the full variable domain is: DSGVTQTPKHLITATGQRVTLRCSPRSGDLSVYWYQQSLDQGLQFLIQYYNGEERAKGNILERFSAQQFPDLHSELNLSSLELGDSALYFCASSVGDRGNQPQHFGDGTRLSIL.